This TCR beta chain was sequenced during a study of blood T cell repertoires in COVID-19. Background on the study: Spain, Italy and the United States supplied samples that represented acute and convalescent COVID-19. The analysed material was cDNA or gDNA that came from T cells, B-cell-depleted T cells, or PBMCs.

Per germline, CDR1 SGHNT and CDR2 YYREEE (reference sequence). Trimming stripped 0 bases from V and 3 bases from J, with 7 bases between. This CDR3 contains 15 residues. In the authors' methods: It was from reference gene primer amplification that nucleated cell counts were estimated. The protocol was immunoSEQ multiplex PCR, while the TCRdb copy is restricted to in-frame clones and leaves out a portion. From that table come the V and J calls and clone size; the DNA was used to work out D and trimming. This table has about 140,000 clones, around 88% appearing once. This receptor was obtained from a woman aged 55-69 years with acute or convalescent COVID-19. V is TRBV5-4 and J is TRBJ1-6; no clear D. Sequenced sample: peripheral blood. In nucleotides, the CDR3 is TGTGCCAGCAGCTTGGCCAACATCTATAATTCACCCCTCCACTTT. This codes for CASSLANIYNSPLHF.